This TCR beta chain was retrieved from a study of cytomegalovirus exposure and HLA in healthy donors. Study-level points and caveats: Confirmation was obtained in vitro that three CMV-associated chains are specific for CMV antigens.

Details on this clone: Antigen: not known.

PCR amplification relied on 60 Vbeta primers (plus 13 Jbeta primers). Using immunoSEQ multiplex PCR, the repertoire was profiled, and TCRdb retains in-frame clones only, with some absent. The sample includes over 100,000 clones, around four fifths of them seen just once. V was clipped by 0 bases and J by 0 bases, with 11 bases between them. The CDR3 spans 16 residues. CDR1 and CDR2 (germline): SGHRS, YFSETQ. The specimen sequenced was PBMCs. The genes are TRBV5-1 and TRBJ2-3; TRBD2 is a possible D gene (5 bases). The TCR was taken from a man aged 30-40 years in good health and CMV-seronegative. The CDR3, as DNA: TGCGCCAGCAGCTTGGGAGGGTTAACTAGCACAGATACGCAGTATTTT. Protein sequence: CASSLGGLTSTDTQYF.